The TCR beta chain under discussion was sequenced for a study of blood T cell repertoires in COVID-19. This CDR3 is built from 17 residues. V dropped 1 base and J dropped 7; count of bases not matched to a gene: 10. Germline values: CDR1 LGHNT, CDR2 FRNRAP. In the original processing: Estimated nucleated cell counts came from reference gene primer amplification. Produced via immunoSEQ multiplex PCR; TCRdb's table is partial and in-frame only. That table supplies the V and J calls and clone size; D and trimming were determined from the DNA. The sample lists roughly 360,000 clones, 87% seen once, with around 1.3% in the top ten.

The TCR was taken from a man aged 25-45 years who had recovered from COVID-19. V usage is TRBV12-5 and J usage is TRBJ1-4; 9 nucleotides line up with TRBD1. Sequencing input: PBMCs or T cells enriched from blood (not recorded which). The CDR3 coding sequence is TGTGCTAGTGGTTTGGCGGAGTCCGGGACAGGGTTTGAAAAACTGTTTTTT. As protein: CASGLAESGTGFEKLFF.